A selection of T cell receptor beta chains follows, all from one sample in a study of T cell responses to AZD1222 COVID-19 vaccine. Assay: immunoSEQ multiplex PCR; the TCRdb copy retains only in-frame clones and omits some. The sample has more than 85,000 clones, around 90% seen once. The sequences come from peripheral blood, collected on day 0 of AZD1222 vaccination. These receptors originate from an adult in good health. Both conserved end residues are trimmed from each CDR3.

j_call v_call cdr3_aa
TRBJ2-1 TRBV4-3 ASSQGLAGTYEQF
TRBJ2-2 TRBV3-1/TRBV3-2 ASSQEFRGAGELF
TRBJ1-2 TRBV5-6 ASRDRFDYGYT
TRBJ1-4 TRBV7-9 ASSGQPTNEKLF
TRBJ2-1 TRBV7-8 ASSLGDEQF
TRBJ2-3 TRBV7-9 ASSLRVDTQY
TRBJ1-1 TRBV6-5 ASSYTGSLGTEAF
TRBJ1-6 TRBV5-4 ASSSPGQGDSPLH
TRBJ2-2 TRBV12-5 ASGLPEGGLRTGELF
TRBJ1-4 TRBV27 ASSRDRGRPANEKLF
TRBJ1-3 TRBV7-2 ASSLYGGPSGNTIY
TRBJ2-1 TRBV14 ASSQSHGSSYNEQF
TRBJ2-1 TRBV20-1 SASSSFGGESQKYNEQF
TRBJ1-5 TRBV6-1 ASSVRAPGYNQPQH
TRBJ1-4 TRBV18 ASSPGSSHRYRLF
TRBJ1-5 TRBV12-3/TRBV12-4 ASSFGRGQPQH
TRBJ1-1 TRBV4-3 ASSQDRGMGTEAF
TRBJ2-3 TRBV11-3 ASSSQRGGADTQY
TRBJ1-5 TRBV15 ATSQEGYQPQH
TRBJ1-1 TRBV10-1 ASSALSGNTEAF
TRBJ1-2 TRBV5-4 ASSRVLQGNYGYT
TRBJ1-2 TRBV5-6 ASSLPGVLLNYGYT
TRBJ1-1 TRBV9 ASSVAGHTEAF
TRBJ2-1 TRBV4-3 ASSPRLAPRGNEQF
TRBJ1-3 TRBV25-1 ASRTTGGFGNTIY
TRBJ2-2 TRBV10-3 AISGAGEKGTGELF
TRBJ2-3 TRBV29-1 SVTSRGASLVPQY
TRBJ1-2 TRBV10-3 AISDRAGTGYYGYT
TRBJ1-2 TRBV3-1/TRBV3-2 ASSQPDRDQGYT
TRBJ1-1 TRBV6-5 ASSYQHRGRTEAF
TRBJ1-1 TRBV4-2 ASSRGTTGGELKTEAF
TRBJ1-1 TRBV11-2 ASSLVKGRTEAF
TRBJ1-5 TRBV30 ACRTGLDNQPQH
TRBJ1-2 TRBV4-2 ASSQAGTVYGYT
TRBJ1-2 TRBV4-3 ASSQDLLRGGLSNYGYT
TRBJ1-2 TRBV5-1 ASRLFGGTGSGYT
TRBJ2-1 TRBV2 ASRSTLAGVINEQF
TRBJ2-1 TRBV15 ATSRPTSVDNEQF
TRBJ1-5 TRBV7-2 ASGHNQPQH
TRBJ2-7 TRBV30 AWRKAGALLEQY
TRBJ1-6 TRBV3-1/TRBV3-2 ASSPLARDSPLH
TRBJ1-5 TRBV6-2/TRBV6-3 ASSYGPRWEGNQPQH
TRBJ1-1 TRBV18 ASSPAGDTEAF
TRBJ1-2 TRBV7-9 ASRRGWGLDYGYT
TRBJ1-2 TRBV27 ASSLLSPLRGSAYGYT
TRBJ2-3 TRBV5-1 ASSLDSGLTDTQY
TRBJ1-1 TRBV27 ASRTGDTEAF
TRBJ2-1 TRBV10-1 ASSDRRLAGAYNEQF
TRBJ1-4 TRBV18 ASSPRTGTNEKLF
TRBJ1-5 TRBV5-4 ASSLNPNQPQH
TRBJ1-5 TRBV7-2 ASSGQGIQPQH
TRBJ2-1 TRBV6-1 ASSESGGADEQF
TRBJ1-6 TRBV19 ASSRAAQNSPLH